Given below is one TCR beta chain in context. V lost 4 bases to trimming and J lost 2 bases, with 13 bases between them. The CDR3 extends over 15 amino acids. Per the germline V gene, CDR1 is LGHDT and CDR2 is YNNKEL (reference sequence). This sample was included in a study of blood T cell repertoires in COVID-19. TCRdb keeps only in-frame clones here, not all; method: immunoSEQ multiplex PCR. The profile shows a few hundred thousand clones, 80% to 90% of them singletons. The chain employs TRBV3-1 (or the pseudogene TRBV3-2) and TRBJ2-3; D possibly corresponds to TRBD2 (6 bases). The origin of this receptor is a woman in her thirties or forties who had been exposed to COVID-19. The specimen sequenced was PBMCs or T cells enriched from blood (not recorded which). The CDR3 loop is CASSLGPGDTDTQYF. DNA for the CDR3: TGTGCCAGCAGCCTGGGACCGGGGGACACAGATACGCAGTATTTT.